The entry below describes one T cell receptor beta chain. Per the germline V gene, CDR1 is SQVTM and CDR2 is ANQGSEA. V shed 6 bases, J shed 10 bases, and the junction held 6 bases outside the gene matches. There are 13 residues in the CDR3. This sample stems from a study of blood T cell repertoires in COVID-19. Original data processing: Amplification of reference gene primers provided the estimated nucleated cell counts. Profiling relied on immunoSEQ multiplex PCR, and the TCRdb table lists in-frame clones only, not all of them. D and trimming were read from the DNA, whereas the V and J calls and clone size are those reported in that table. The sample holds 250,000 to 300,000 clones; around 90% are singletons and the top ten take 0.65% to 0.9%.

The rearrangement links TRBV29-1 to TRBJ2-1, with 13 nucleotides matching TRBD2. Material: peripheral blood. This TCR came from a woman aged 30 to 39 with acute or convalescent COVID-19. The CDR3 region has the DNA TGCAGCGTCCGGACTAGCGGGAGACGGGAGCAGTTCTTC. The encoded protein is CSVRTSGRREQFF.